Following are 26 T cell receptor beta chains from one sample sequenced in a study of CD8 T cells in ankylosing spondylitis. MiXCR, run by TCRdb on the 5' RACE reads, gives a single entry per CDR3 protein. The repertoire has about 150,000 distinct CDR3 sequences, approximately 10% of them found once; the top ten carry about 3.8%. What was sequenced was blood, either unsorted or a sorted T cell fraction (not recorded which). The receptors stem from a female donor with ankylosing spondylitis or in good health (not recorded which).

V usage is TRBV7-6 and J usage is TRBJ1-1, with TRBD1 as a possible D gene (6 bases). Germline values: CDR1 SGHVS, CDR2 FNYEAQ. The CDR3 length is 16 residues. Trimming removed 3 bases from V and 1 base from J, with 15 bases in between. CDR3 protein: CASSFQAGTRNTEAFF. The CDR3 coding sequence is TGTGCCAGCAGCTTTCAGGCCGGGACAAGGAACACTGAAGCTTTCTTT.

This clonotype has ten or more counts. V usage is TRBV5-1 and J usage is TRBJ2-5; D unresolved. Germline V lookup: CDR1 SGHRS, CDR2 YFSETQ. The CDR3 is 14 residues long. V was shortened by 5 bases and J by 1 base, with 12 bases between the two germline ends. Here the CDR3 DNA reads TGCGCCAGCAGAGCAGAGGACCGCCAAGAGACCCAGTACTTC. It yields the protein CASRAEDRQETQYF.

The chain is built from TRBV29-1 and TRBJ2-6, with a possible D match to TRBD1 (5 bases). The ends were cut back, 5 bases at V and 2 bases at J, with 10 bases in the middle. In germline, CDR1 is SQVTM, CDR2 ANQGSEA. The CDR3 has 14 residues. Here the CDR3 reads CSVSGLPGANVLTF. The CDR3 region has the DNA TGCAGCGTTTCAGGGCTTCCTGGGGCCAACGTCCTGACTTTC.

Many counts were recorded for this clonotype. CDR3 DNA: TGCAGCTCTGGGACAGGGAACTATGGCTACACCTTC. Its protein is CSSGTGNYGYTF. This rearrangement joins TRBV29-1 to TRBJ1-2, with 9 bases matching TRBD1. Trimming cost V 8 bases and J 2 bases; bases outside gene matches: 3. Germline V gene sequence: CDR1 SQVTM, CDR2 ANQGSEA. The CDR3 sequence is 12 residues long.

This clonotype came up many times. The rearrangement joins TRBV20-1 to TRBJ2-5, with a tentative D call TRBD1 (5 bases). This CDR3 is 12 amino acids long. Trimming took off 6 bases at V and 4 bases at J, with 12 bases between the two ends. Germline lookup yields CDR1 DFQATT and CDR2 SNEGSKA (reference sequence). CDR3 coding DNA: TGCAGTGCGTCAAGGGGTAGAGAGACCCAGTACTTC. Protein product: CSASRGRETQYF.

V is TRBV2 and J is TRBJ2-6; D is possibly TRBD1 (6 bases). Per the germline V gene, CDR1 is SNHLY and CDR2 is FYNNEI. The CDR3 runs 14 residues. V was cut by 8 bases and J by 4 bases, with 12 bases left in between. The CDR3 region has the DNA TGTGCCAGCCTACAGGGTTCAGGGGCCAACGTCCTGACTTTC. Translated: CASLQGSGANVLTF.

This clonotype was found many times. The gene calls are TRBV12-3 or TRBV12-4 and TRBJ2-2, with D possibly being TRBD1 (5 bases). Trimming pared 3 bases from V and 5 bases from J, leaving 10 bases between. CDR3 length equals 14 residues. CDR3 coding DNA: TGTGCCAGCAGTTTGGTTCCAGGGACCGGGGAGCTGTTTTTT. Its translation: CASSLVPGTGELFF.

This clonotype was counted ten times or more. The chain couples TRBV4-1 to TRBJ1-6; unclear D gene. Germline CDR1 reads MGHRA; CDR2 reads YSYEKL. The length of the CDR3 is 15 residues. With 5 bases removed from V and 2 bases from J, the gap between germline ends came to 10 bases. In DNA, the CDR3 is TGCGCCAGCAGCGTCGGCGGTCCCTATAATTCACCCCTCCACTTT. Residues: CASSVGGPYNSPLHF.

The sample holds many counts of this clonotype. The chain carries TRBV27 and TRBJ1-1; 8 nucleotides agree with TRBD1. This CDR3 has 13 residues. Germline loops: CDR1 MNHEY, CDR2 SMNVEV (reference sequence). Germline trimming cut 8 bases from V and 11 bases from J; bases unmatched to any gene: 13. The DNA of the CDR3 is TGTGCCAGCTACCCTAGGGCGGACAGGGAGGCTTTCTTT. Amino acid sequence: CASYPRADREAFF.

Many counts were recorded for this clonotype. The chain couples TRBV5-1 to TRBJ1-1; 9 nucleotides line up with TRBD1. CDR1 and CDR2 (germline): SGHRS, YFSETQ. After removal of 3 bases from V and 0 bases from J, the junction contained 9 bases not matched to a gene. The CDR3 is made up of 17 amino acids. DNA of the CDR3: TGCGCCAGCAGCTGGAAGGGGACAGGGTTGTTGAACACTGAAGCTTTCTTT. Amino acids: CASSWKGTGLLNTEAFF. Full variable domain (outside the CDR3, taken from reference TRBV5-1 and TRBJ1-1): KAGVTQTPRYLIKTRGQQVTLSCSPISGHRSVSWYQQTPGQGLQFLFEYFSETQRNKGNFPGRFSGRQFSNSRSEMNVSTLELGDSALYLCASSWKGTGLLNTEAFFGQGTRLTVV.

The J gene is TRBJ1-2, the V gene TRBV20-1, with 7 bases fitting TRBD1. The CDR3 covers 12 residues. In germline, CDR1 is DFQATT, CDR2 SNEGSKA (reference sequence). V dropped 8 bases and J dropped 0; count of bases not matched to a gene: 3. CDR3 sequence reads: CSQGGSNYGYTF. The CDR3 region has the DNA TGCAGTCAGGGGGGTTCTAACTATGGCTACACCTTC.

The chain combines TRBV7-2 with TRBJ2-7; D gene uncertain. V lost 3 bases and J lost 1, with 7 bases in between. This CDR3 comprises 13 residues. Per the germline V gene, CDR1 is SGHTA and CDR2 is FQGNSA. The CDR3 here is CASSFSRSYEQYF. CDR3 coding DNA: TGTGCCAGCAGCTTTTCCCGTTCCTACGAGCAGTACTTC.

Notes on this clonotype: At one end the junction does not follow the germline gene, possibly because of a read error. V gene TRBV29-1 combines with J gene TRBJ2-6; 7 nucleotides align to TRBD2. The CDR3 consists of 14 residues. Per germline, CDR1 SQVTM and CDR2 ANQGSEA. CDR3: CRVEAGTGANVLTF. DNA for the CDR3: TGCAGAGTTGAAGCGGGGACTGGGGCCAACGTCCTGACTTTC.

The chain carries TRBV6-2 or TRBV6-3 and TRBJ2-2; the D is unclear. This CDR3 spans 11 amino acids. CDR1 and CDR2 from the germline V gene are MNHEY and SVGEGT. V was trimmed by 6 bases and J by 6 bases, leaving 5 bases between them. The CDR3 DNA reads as TGTGCCAGCAGAGATCCCGGGGAGCTGTTTTTT. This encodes CASRDPGELFF.

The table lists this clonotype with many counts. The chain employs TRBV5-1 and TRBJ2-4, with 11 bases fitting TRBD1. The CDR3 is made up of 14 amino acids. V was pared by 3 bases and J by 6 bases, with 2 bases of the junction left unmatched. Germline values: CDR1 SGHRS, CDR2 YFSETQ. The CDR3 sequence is CASSSGQGGNIQYF. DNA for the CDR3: TGCGCCAGCAGCTCGGGACAGGGGGGAAACATTCAGTACTTC.

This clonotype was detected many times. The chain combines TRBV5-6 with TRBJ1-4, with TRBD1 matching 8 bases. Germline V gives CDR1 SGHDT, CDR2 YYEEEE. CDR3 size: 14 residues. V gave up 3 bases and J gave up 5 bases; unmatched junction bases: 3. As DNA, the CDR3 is TGTGCCAGCAGCTCCCGGACAGGGAATGAAAAACTGTTTTTT. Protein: CASSSRTGNEKLFF.

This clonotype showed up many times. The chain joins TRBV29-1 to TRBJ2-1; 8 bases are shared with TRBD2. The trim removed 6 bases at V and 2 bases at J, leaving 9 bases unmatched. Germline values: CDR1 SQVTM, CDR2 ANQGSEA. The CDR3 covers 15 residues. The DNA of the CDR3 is TGCAGCGTGGATTCAGGGCGGGGGGCCTACAATGAGCAGTTCTTC. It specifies CSVDSGRGAYNEQFF.

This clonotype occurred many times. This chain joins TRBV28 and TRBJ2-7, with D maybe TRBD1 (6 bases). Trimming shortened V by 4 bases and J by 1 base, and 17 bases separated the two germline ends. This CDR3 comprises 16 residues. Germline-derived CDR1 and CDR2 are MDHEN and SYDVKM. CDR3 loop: CASSSETTGLSYEQYF. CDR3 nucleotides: TGTGCCAGCAGTTCTGAAACGACAGGATTATCCTACGAGCAGTACTTC.

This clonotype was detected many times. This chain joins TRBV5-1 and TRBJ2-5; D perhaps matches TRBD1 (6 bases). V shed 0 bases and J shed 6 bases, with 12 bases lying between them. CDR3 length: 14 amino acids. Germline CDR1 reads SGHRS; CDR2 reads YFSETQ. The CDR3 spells CASSLGQVTKTQYF. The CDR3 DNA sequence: TGCGCCAGCAGCTTGGGACAGGTTACGAAGACCCAGTACTTC.

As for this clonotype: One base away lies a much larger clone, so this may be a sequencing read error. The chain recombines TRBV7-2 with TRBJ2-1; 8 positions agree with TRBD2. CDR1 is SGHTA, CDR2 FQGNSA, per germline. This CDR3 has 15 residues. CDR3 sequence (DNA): TGTGCCGGCAGCCAAAGCGGGAGCGCCCTCAATGAGCAGTTCTTC. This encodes CAGSQSGSALNEQFF.

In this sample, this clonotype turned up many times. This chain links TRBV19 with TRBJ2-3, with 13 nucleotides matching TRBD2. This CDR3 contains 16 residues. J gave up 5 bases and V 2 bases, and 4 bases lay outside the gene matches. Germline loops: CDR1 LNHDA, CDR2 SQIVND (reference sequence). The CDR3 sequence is CASSIRLAGGGDTQYF. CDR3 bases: TGTGCCAGTAGTATACGACTAGCGGGGGGCGGAGATACGCAGTATTTT.

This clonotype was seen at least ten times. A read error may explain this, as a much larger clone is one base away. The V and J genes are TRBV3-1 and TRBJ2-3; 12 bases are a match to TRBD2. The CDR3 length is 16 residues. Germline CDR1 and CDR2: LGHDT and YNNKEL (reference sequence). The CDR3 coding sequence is TGTGCCTGCAGTCCCTGGACTAGCGGGGGCACAGATACGCAGTATTTT. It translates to CACSPWTSGGTDTQYF.

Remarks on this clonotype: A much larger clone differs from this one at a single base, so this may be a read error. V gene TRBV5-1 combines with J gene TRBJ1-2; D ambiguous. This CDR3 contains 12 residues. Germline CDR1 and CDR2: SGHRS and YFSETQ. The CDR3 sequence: CASTNFLHGDTF. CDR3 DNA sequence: TGCGCCAGCACCAACTTTCTCCATGGCGACACCTTC.

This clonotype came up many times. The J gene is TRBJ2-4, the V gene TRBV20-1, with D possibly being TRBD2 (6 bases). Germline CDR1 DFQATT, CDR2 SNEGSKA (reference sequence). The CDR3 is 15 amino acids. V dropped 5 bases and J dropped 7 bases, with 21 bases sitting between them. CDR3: CSAPPTSRLGNIQYF. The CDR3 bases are TGCAGTGCTCCTCCTACTAGCCGGCTCGGGAACATTCAGTACTTC.

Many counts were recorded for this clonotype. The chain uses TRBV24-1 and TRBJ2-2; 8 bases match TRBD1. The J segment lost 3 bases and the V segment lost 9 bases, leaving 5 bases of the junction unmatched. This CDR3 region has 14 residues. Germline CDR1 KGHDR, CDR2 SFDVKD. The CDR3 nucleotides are TGTGCCACCCCCGACAGGGGATACACCGGGGAGCTGTTTTTT. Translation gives CATPDRGYTGELFF.

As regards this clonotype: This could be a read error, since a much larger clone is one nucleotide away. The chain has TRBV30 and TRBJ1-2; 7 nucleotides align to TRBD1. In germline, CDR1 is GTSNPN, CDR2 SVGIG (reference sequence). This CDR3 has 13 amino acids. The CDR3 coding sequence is TGTGCCTATCAGGGGGATTTTAAGTATGGCTACCCCTTC. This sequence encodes CAYQGDFKYGYPF.